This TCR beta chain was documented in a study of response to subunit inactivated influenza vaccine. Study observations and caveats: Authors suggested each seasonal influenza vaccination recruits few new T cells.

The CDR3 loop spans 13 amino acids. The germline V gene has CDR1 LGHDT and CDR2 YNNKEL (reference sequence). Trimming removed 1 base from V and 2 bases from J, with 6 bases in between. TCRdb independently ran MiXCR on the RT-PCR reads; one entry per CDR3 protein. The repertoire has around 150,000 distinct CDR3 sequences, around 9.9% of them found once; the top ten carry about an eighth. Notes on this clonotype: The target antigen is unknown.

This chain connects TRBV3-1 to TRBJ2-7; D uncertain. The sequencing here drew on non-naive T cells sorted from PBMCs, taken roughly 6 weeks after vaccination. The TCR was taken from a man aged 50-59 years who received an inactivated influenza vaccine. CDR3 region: CASSQGTPYEQYF. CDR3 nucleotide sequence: TGTGCCAGCAGCCAAGGTACGCCCTACGAGCAGTACTTC.